The 25 T cell receptor beta chains in this list originate from one sample, sequenced in a study of vaccination and CD4 T cells after COVID-19. For these TCRs, the target antigens are not known. As for treatment: roughly nine-day PBMC culture with coronavirus spike peptide pools or control peptides (ViraFEST assay). Gathered ahead of the COVID-19 pandemic (2011-2018) were the CD4+ T cells of the unexposed donor. Cultured CD4+ T cell DNA underwent sequencing with the Oncomine TCR Beta short-read assay. Investigators obtained genomic DNA by extraction from cultured CD4+ T cells. TCRdb redid the calling of the PCR reads with MiXCR, one entry per CDR3 protein. The sample includes some 7,000 distinct CDR3 sequences, approximately 35% seen only once; the top ten take approximately 11%. Material: CD4+ T cells from blood, cultured in vitro. All receptors come from a human donor in good health.

The chain combines TRBV28 with TRBJ1-2; D is perhaps TRBD1 (6 bases). The germline V gene encodes CDR1 MDHEN and CDR2 SYDVKM. The CDR3 is 13 residues long. The germline V and J ends were trimmed by 2 bases and 8 bases, with 12 bases remaining between them. In DNA, the CDR3 is TGTGCCAGCAGTTTACTAAGGGGGAAGGGCTACACCTTC. Its protein is CASSLLRGKGYTF.

The rearrangement links TRBV7-2 to TRBJ2-7; D is possibly TRBD1 or TRBD2 (5 bases each). CDR3 length: 17 amino acids. Trimming stripped 2 bases from V and 1 base from J, with 18 bases between. CDR1 is SGHTA, CDR2 FQGNSA, per germline. For the CDR3, the DNA is TGTGCCAGCAGCTTACTAACTCCCGGGACCCCTTCCTACGAGCAGTACTTC. Encoded protein: CASSLLTPGTPSYEQYF.

Turning to this clonotype: This may come from a read error, since a much larger clone is one base off. The conserved phenylalanine or tryptophan normally closing the CDR3 is absent here, so this likely arose from a read error. The chain carries TRBV20-1 and TRBJ2-5; TRBD1 is a possible D gene (5 bases). Germline assignment: CDR1 DFQATT and CDR2 SNEGSKA (reference sequence). V was trimmed by 1 base and J by 5 bases, leaving 14 bases between them. CDR3 length: 14 amino acids. Written as DNA, the CDR3 is TGCAGTGCTAGAGGGCAGGGTCATTTGGAGACCCAGTACTAC. Protein product: CSARGQGHLETQYY.

The genes are TRBV7-2 and TRBJ2-3; 8 bases agree with TRBD1. The CDR3 totals 15 residues. Germline V gene sequence: CDR1 SGHTA, CDR2 FQGNSA. Trimming removed 3 bases from V and 2 bases from J; junction bases left unmatched: 4. The CDR3 nucleotides are TGTGCCAGCAGCTTGGCAGGGGGCCCCACAGATACGCAGTATTTT. Translated, it gives CASSLAGGPTDTQYF.

In this sample, this clonotype is medium-sized. The chain combines TRBV20-1 with TRBJ1-6; 7 positions match TRBD1. Germline V CDR1 and CDR2: DFQATT, SNEGSKA (reference sequence). The junction had 5 bases not matched to a gene; V was cut back by 2 bases and J by 13 bases. This CDR3 contains 12 residues. The CDR3 bases are TGCAGTGCTAGACAGGGGGGGAACCCCCTCCACTTT. Encoded protein: CSARQGGNPLHF.

The V and J genes are TRBV6-1 and TRBJ1-2, with D possibly matching TRBD1 (5 bases). V lost 10 bases, J lost 3 bases, and 27 bases lay in between. This CDR3 region has 17 residues. CDR1 is MNHNS, CDR2 SASEGT, per germline. Here the CDR3 reads CATLPGPRQSKHYGYTF. DNA of the CDR3: TGTGCCACCCTACCCGGCCCCAGACAGTCAAAACACTATGGCTACACCTTC.

V gene TRBV7-2 combines with J gene TRBJ2-7, with TRBD1 matching over 8 bases. V lost 1 base, J lost 1 base, and 9 bases stayed unmatched. The CDR3 length is 17 residues. CDR1 is SGHTA and CDR2 is FQGNSA in the germline V gene. CDR3 sequence (DNA): TGTGCCAGCAGCTTAGAACCCCCGGGACAGGCATCCTACGAGCAGTACTTC. It specifies CASSLEPPGQASYEQYF.

By share of the sample, this clonotype is medium-sized. CDR3 protein: CSARSGGSNNSPLHF. CDR3 DNA sequence: TGCAGTGCTAGATCAGGAGGGTCTAATAATTCACCCCTCCACTTT. This chain uses TRBV20-1 with TRBJ1-6; no clear D. Trimming pared 2 bases from V and 5 bases from J, leaving 13 bases between. Germline lookup yields CDR1 DFQATT and CDR2 SNEGSKA (reference sequence). The CDR3 totals 15 residues.

Within the sample, this clonotype is large. The V gene is TRBV6-4, the J gene TRBJ1-6; TRBD1 aligns across 7 bases. Germline values: CDR1 MRHNA, CDR2 SNTAGT. The CDR3 runs to 14 residues. V was clipped by 2 bases and J by 5 bases; unmatched bases: 0. This CDR3 is CASSDGTDNSPLHF. CDR3 DNA: TGTGCCAGCAGTGACGGGACAGATAATTCACCCCTCCACTTT.

V gene TRBV20-1 combines with J gene TRBJ2-5; 9 bases agree with TRBD2. CDR1 and CDR2 from the germline V gene are DFQATT and SNEGSKA (reference sequence). This CDR3 is built from 12 residues. DNA for the CDR3: TGCAGCGTTTTTAGCGGGAGTGAGACCCAGTACTTC. Residues: CSVFSGSETQYF.

This chain joins TRBV20-1 and TRBJ2-1, with 8 bases aligning to TRBD2. CDR3 size: 15 residues. Germline-derived CDR1 and CDR2 are DFQATT and SNEGSKA (reference sequence). The V segment lost 6 bases and the J segment 2 bases; nucleotides outside the gene matches: 9. Here the CDR3 DNA reads TGCAGTGCCCCCTTCGCGGGAGGTCCCTACAATGAGCAGTTCTTC. Translated: CSAPFAGGPYNEQFF.

Comment on this clonotype: At one boundary the junction diverges from the germline segment, which might be a read error. This rearrangement joins TRBV6-2 or TRBV6-3 to TRBJ2-7; D may be TRBD2 (5 bases). Germline-derived CDR1 and CDR2 are MNHEY and SVGEGT. The CDR3 covers 14 residues. CDR3 amino acids: CASSYSEVSSEQYF. DNA for the CDR3: TGTGCCAGCAGTTACTCGGAGGTCTCCTCCGAGCAGTACTTC.

The table lists this clonotype with a count of one. This chain connects TRBV6-2 or TRBV6-3 to TRBJ2-7, with 8 bases lining up with TRBD1. Germline values: CDR1 MNHEY, CDR2 SVGEGT. V was clipped by 7 bases and J by 5 bases; unmatched bases: 7. This CDR3 is 13 amino acids long. CDR3 nucleotides: TGTGCCAGCATCTCAGGGGGCCTGAACGAGCAGTACTTC. The encoded protein is CASISGGLNEQYF.

The table lists this clonotype with a few counts. The gene calls are TRBV7-8 and TRBJ2-7, with 16 bases matching TRBD2. The junction had 6 bases not matched to a gene; V was cut back by 2 bases and J by 8 bases. The germline V gene has CDR1 SGHVS and CDR2 FQNEAQ. CDR3 length equals 16 residues. The CDR3 region has the DNA TGTGCCAGCAGCTTAATGGGGACTAGCGGGAGGGGGCAGCAGTACTTC. Encoded protein: CASSLMGTSGRGQQYF.

The rearrangement uses TRBV6-1 and TRBJ2-3; D remains unclear. Germline CDR1 reads MNHNS; CDR2 reads SASEGT. Trimming left V 6 bases short and J 2 bases short, with 6 bases between. The CDR3 runs to 12 residues. DNA of the CDR3: TGTGCCAGCAGGTGGACCACAGATACGCAGTATTTT. This codes for CASRWTTDTQYF.

The genes are TRBV29-1 and TRBJ1-2; 7 nucleotides match TRBD1. Germline CDR1 SQVTM, CDR2 ANQGSEA. The CDR3 spans 11 residues. The J segment lost 8 bases and the V segment lost 7 bases, leaving 7 bases of the junction unmatched. For the CDR3, the DNA is TGCAGCGCGACAGGGCAGGAGGGCTACACCTTC. Translating it yields CSATGQEGYTF.

In its sample, this clonotype ranks as medium-sized. The J gene is TRBJ2-1, the V gene TRBV7-8; D gene uncertain. Trimming took 5 bases from V and 5 from J, leaving 4 bases between them. The CDR3 has 11 amino acids. The V gene's germline CDR1 is SGHVS and CDR2 FQNEAQ. The CDR3 region is CASSGHNEQFF. CDR3 in DNA: TGTGCCAGCAGCGGCCACAATGAGCAGTTCTTC.

This clonotype was counted once. The chain couples TRBV6-5 to TRBJ2-7, with D perhaps TRBD1 or TRBD2 (5 bases each). V was shortened by 4 bases and J by 3 bases, with 10 bases between the two germline ends. CDR1 is MNHEY, CDR2 SVGAGI, per germline. This CDR3 comprises 13 residues. The DNA of the CDR3 is TGTGCCAGCAGTTCTCGGGGCCTCTACGAGCAGTACTTC. Amino acid sequence: CASSSRGLYEQYF.

By proportion, this clonotype is medium-sized. The J gene is TRBJ2-7, the V gene TRBV6-1; 10 bases line up with TRBD2. J was trimmed by 2 bases and V by 7 bases; bases with no gene match: 5. The CDR3 consists of 14 residues. The germline V gene has CDR1 MNHNS and CDR2 SASEGT. The CDR3 bases are TGTGCCAGCACTACAGCGGGAGGGGCCTACGAGCAGTACTTC. This translates into CASTTAGGAYEQYF.

This clonotype occurred a few times. This chain joins TRBV5-6 and TRBJ1-1; possible D gene TRBD1, 6 bases. The V and J ends lost 5 bases and 8 bases respectively, with 13 bases between them. This CDR3 comprises 12 residues. Germline V lookup: CDR1 SGHDT, CDR2 YYEEEE. The CDR3 DNA reads TGTGCCAGCAGTCGGCAGGGGCCAGAAGCTTTCTTT. It specifies CASSRQGPEAFF.

The chain couples TRBV15 to TRBJ2-7; 7 nucleotides match TRBD1. CDR3 length: 17 residues. The germline V gene encodes CDR1 LNHNV and CDR2 YYDKDF (reference sequence). After removal of 2 bases from V and 2 bases from J, the junction contained 12 bases not matched to a gene. The CDR3 sequence: CATSRRNRGEVTYEQYF. The CDR3 region has the DNA TGTGCCACCAGCAGACGCAACAGGGGTGAGGTGACCTACGAGCAGTACTTC.

The gene calls are TRBV5-4 and TRBJ1-2; 8 bases line up with TRBD1. Per germline, CDR1 SGHNT and CDR2 YYREEE (reference sequence). V shed 1 base, J shed 0 bases, and the junction held 8 bases outside the gene matches. The CDR3 runs to 17 residues. DNA of the CDR3: TGTGCCAGCAGCTTGAGGACAGGGTATGGAGCTAACTATGGCTACACCTTC. This codes for CASSLRTGYGANYGYTF.

This clonotype was observed a single time. The chain carries TRBV20-1 and TRBJ2-3, with 9 bases fitting TRBD2. V shed 2 bases and J 6 bases; nucleotides not matched to a gene: 9. Germline CDR1 and CDR2: DFQATT and SNEGSKA (reference sequence). The CDR3 extends over 15 amino acids. The CDR3 loop reads CSARPASGNVDTQYF. The CDR3 DNA follows: TGCAGTGCTAGACCCGCTAGCGGGAACGTGGATACGCAGTATTTT.

The rearrangement uses TRBV20-1 and TRBJ2-1; maybe TRBD2 (6 bases). The germline V and J ends were trimmed by 4 bases and 0 bases, with 19 bases remaining between them. The CDR3 has 17 amino acids. Germline CDR1 is DFQATT and CDR2 is SNEGSKA (reference sequence). The CDR3 DNA reads as TGCAGTGCTACCCCAAACGGGGACTCCCGCTCCTACAATGAGCAGTTCTTC. Translated, it gives CSATPNGDSRSYNEQFF.

This clonotype has a handful of counts. The chain combines TRBV7-9 with TRBJ2-1, with unresolved D. Trimming left V 0 bases short and J 7 bases short, with 1 base between. The CDR3 covers 11 residues. Germline lookup yields CDR1 SEHNR and CDR2 FQNEAQ (reference sequence). This CDR3 reads CASSLANEQFF. The CDR3 region has the DNA TGTGCCAGCAGCTTAGCGAATGAGCAGTTCTTC.